This T cell receptor (beta chain) was sequenced in a study of blood T cells in healthy people across ages. Trimming took 0 bases from V and 1 from J, leaving 6 bases between them. The germline V gene encodes CDR1 GTSNPN and CDR2 SVGIG (reference sequence). The CDR3 covers 13 residues. With a J-beta primer mix and a sample-barcoded 5' primer, a second PCR ran 7 to 11 cycles. Each cDNA molecule was tagged by a template-switch adaptor with 12 random nucleotides. TCRdb recomputed calls from the 5' RACE reads with MiXCR, one row per CDR3 protein. In the table there are around 990,000 distinct CDR3 sequences, 35% to 40% of which are singletons.

V gene TRBV30 combines with J gene TRBJ1-1; no clear D. Input material: blood. The TCR comes from a man aged 18 to 30 in good health. The CDR3 coding sequence is TGTGCCTGGAGTGTACCGGCGAACACTGAAGCTTTCTTT. It translates to CAWSVPANTEAFF.